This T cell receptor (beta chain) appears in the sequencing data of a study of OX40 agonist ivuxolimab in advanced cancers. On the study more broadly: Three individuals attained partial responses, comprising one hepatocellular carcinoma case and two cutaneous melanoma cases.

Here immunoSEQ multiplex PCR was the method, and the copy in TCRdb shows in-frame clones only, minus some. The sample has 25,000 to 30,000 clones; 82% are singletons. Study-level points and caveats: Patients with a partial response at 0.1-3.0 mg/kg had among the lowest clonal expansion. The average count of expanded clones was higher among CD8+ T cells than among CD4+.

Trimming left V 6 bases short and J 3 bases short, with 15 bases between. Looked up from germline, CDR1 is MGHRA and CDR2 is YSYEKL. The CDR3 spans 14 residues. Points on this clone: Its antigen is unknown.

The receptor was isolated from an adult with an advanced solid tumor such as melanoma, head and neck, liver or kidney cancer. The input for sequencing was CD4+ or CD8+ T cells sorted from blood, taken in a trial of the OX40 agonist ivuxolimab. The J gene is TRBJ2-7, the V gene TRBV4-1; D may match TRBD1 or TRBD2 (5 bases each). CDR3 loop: CASSGASKSYEQYF. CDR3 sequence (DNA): TGCGCCAGCAGTGGGGCTAGCAAAAGCTACGAGCAGTACTTC.